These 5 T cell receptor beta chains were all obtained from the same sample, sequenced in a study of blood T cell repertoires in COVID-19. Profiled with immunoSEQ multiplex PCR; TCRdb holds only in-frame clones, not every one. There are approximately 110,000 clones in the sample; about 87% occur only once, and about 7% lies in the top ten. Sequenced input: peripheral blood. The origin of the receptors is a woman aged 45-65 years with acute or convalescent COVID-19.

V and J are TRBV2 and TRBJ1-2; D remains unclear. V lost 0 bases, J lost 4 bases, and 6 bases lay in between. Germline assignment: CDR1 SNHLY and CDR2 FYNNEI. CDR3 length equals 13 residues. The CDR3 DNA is TGTGCCAGCAGTGAAGCGATGGCCTATGGCTACACCTTC. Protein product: CASSEAMAYGYTF.

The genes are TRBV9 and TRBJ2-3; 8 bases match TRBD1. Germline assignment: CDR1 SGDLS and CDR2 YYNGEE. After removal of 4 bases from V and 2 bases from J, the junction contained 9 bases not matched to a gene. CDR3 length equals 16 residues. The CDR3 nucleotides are TGTGCCAGCAGCCCCCAGACAGGGGATCTCACAGATACGCAGTATTTT. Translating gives CASSPQTGDLTDTQYF.

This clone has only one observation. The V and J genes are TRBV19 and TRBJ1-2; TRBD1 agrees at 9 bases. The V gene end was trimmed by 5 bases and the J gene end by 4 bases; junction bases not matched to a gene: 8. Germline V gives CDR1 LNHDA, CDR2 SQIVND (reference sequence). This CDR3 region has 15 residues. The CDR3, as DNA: TGTGCCAGTAGTGCCTTACAGGGGGCAAGCTATGGCTACACCTTC. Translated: CASSALQGASYGYTF.

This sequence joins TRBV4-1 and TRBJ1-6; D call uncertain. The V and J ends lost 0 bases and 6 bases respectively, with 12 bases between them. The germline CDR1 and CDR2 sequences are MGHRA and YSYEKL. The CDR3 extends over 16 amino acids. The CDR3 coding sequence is TGCGCCAGCAGCCAAGATATGGGAGGGTTTAATTCACCCCTCCACTTT. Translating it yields CASSQDMGGFNSPLHF.

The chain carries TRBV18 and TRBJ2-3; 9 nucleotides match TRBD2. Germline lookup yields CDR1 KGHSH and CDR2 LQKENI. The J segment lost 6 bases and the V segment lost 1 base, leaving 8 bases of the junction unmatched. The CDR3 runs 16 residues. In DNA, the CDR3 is TGTGCCAGCTCACCACAGGGCGGGGGGGCCGCGGATACGCAGTATTTT. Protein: CASSPQGGGAADTQYF.